This T cell receptor beta chain appears in the sequencing data of a study of shared clonotypes between healthy human individuals. CD8 memory pooled CD45RO+ cells and CCR7-negative CD45RA+ TemRA cells. This CDR3 is built from 16 residues. V was cut by 3 bases and J by 0 bases, with 9 bases left in between. The germline CDR1 and CDR2 sequences are LGHNT and FRNRAP. Researchers divided each subset's genomic DNA evenly across several immunoSEQ plates. Measured with immunoSEQ multiplex PCR; TCRdb has only the in-frame clones, and not every one. The repertoire includes fewer than 350,000 clones, around 90% of them detected once, and 15% to 20% sits in the top ten.

The sample consisted of memory CD8+ T cells sorted from blood. Subset here: CD45RO+ cells pooled with CCR7-negative TemRA cells. The chain joins TRBV12-5 to TRBJ1-6; no clear D. The TCR originated in a man younger than 30 in good health. The CDR3: CASGFSGISYNSPLHF. The CDR3 DNA reads TGTGCTAGTGGTTTCTCCGGGATCTCCTATAATTCACCCCTCCACTTT. Looking up the rest from reference TRBV12-5 and TRBJ1-6 gives the full variable domain: DARVTQTPRHKVTEMGQEVTMRCQPILGHNTVFWYRQTMMQGLELLAYFRNRAPLDDSGMPKDRFSAEMPDATLATLKIQPSEPRDSAVYFCASGFSGISYNSPLHFGNGTRLTVT.